The rows below give T cell receptor beta chains drawn from one sample of a study of cytomegalovirus exposure and HLA in healthy donors. The protocol was immunoSEQ multiplex PCR, while the TCRdb copy is restricted to in-frame clones and leaves out a portion. The repertoire includes approximately 200,000 clones, around 79% of them detected once, and 1.5% to 2% sits in the top ten. Sequencing used PBMCs. These TCRs come from a man between 18 and 35 years old in good health and CMV-seronegative. Each CDR3 is given with its conserved first and last residue. Each record gives: V gene, D gene, J gene, clone size, CDR3 DNA, CDR3 protein. D genes are given only for firm matches. For some rows the clone size is stated as once, few or many, or as a class when expanded; others skip it.

>TRBV7-9|.|TRBJ1-2|.
TGTGCCAGCAGCTTAGACATCTATGGCTACACCTTC
CASSLDIYGYTF
>TRBV4-3|TRBD2|TRBJ2-7|.
TGCGCCAGCAGCCAAGGGCTAGCGGGAGTCAACGAGCAGTACTTC
CASSQGLAGVNEQYF
>TRBV9|TRBD2|TRBJ2-1|.
TGTGCCAGCAGCGTAGCTAGTCTAGCGGGAGTTGATGAGCAGTTCTTC
CASSVASLAGVDEQFF
>TRBV19|TRBD1|TRBJ2-1|.
TGTGCCAGTAGTCCTATTCCGGGACAGGGTCATGAGCAGTTCTTC
CASSPIPGQGHEQFF
>TRBV18|.|TRBJ1-1|few
TGTGCCAGCTCACCACCGGTTAGACAGACGCGAATGAACACTGAAGCTTTCTTT
CASSPPVRQTRMNTEAFF
>TRBV29-1|TRBD1|TRBJ2-5|.
TGCAGCGTTGAAGGGGGGACAGAGCAAGAGACCCAGTACTTC
CSVEGGTEQETQYF
>TRBV30|.|TRBJ2-7|.
TGTGCCTGGAGTGTCGGTTTCAGTCAGTACTACGAGCAGTACTTC
CAWSVGFSQYYEQYF
>TRBV4-3|TRBD1|TRBJ1-1|.
TGCGCCAGCAGCCAGGCCCCCGGGACAGAGAACACTGAAGCTTTCTTT
CASSQAPGTENTEAFF
>TRBV25-1|.|TRBJ2-4|few
TGTGCCAGCAGTGCCCTAGAAAAAGCCAAAAACATTCAGTACTTC
CASSALEKAKNIQYF
>TRBV14|.|TRBJ1-4|.
TGTGCCAGCAGCGAGGGATATTATGAAAAACTGTTTTTT
CASSEGYYEKLFF
>TRBV27|TRBD1|TRBJ2-7|.
TGTGCCAGCAGCCATACAGGGGGCGCGTATTACGAGCAGTACTTC
CASSHTGGAYYEQYF
>TRBV29-1|.|TRBJ2-7|.
TGCAGCGTTGAAGATGGCAGAGACTACGAGCAGTACTTC
CSVEDGRDYEQYF
>TRBV7-9|.|TRBJ2-1|.
TGTGCCAGCAGCGCCCGAGGTTCATCCTACAATGAGCAGTTCTTC
CASSARGSSYNEQFF
>TRBV6-1|.|TRBJ1-5|.
TGTGCCAGCAGTGAAACGGAGAGGACCCAGCATTTT
CASSETERTQHF
>TRBV29-1|.|TRBJ2-2|.
TGCAGCGTCCTAAAGGCTACAGGGGGGGTGGGCACCGGGGAGCTGTTTTTT
CSVLKATGGVGTGELFF
>TRBV15|.|TRBJ1-1|.
TGTGCCACAACAAATACAGCTCTCGGCACTGAAGCTTTCTTT
CATTNTALGTEAFF
>TRBV7-9|.|TRBJ1-3|.
TGTGCCAGCAGCCACACGACTGGAAACACCATATATTTT
CASSHTTGNTIYF
>TRBV7-9|.|TRBJ2-4|.
TGTGCCAGCAGCTTAGAGTCAGGGTCCAAAAACATTCAGTACTTC
CASSLESGSKNIQYF
>TRBV7-7|.|TRBJ2-7|.
TGTGCTAGCAGCTTAGGGGCAGTCGGCTACGAGCAGTACTTC
CASSLGAVGYEQYF
>TRBV11-2|.|TRBJ2-6|few
TGTGCCAGCAGACCGACTGGGGGGATCGGTGGGGCCAACGTCCTGACTTTC
CASRPTGGIGGANVLTF
>TRBV13|.|TRBJ1-2|.
TGTGCCAGCGGTGCGGGAAACTATGGCTACACCTTC
CASGAGNYGYTF
>TRBV11-3|.|TRBJ1-1|.
TGTGCCAGCAGCTCCAGGGATAGCACTGAAGCTTTCTTT
CASSSRDSTEAFF
>TRBV6-5|.|TRBJ2-2|.
TGTGCCAGCAGTTACTCCCAAGGGGCCGGGGAGCTGTTTTTT
CASSYSQGAGELFF
>TRBV6-5|.|TRBJ2-3|.
TGTGCCAGCAGCCCCCCTAGCCCAGATACGCAGTATTTT
CASSPPSPDTQYF
>TRBV9|.|TRBJ2-2|.
TGTGCCAGCAGCGTAGCAAGCGGGAACACCGGGGAGCTGTTTTTT
CASSVASGNTGELFF
>TRBV15|TRBD2|TRBJ2-1|few
TGTGCCACCAGCGGGCCCTCGGGGGGTCCGAACAATGAGCAGTTCTTC
CATSGPSGGPNNEQFF
>TRBV7-2|TRBD1|TRBJ1-5|.
TGTGCCAGCAGCCCGCACCCGACAGGGATGGGGCAGCCCCAGCATTTT
CASSPHPTGMGQPQHF
>TRBV19|TRBD1|TRBJ2-7|.
TGTGCCAGTAGTCTCCGTCCGGGGTCAGGGGGCAATGAGCAGTACTTC
CASSLRPGSGGNEQYF
>TRBV5-1|.|TRBJ2-7|.
TGCGCCAGCAGCTTGGACAGGGTATGGGGGCAGTACTTC
CASSLDRVWGQYF
>TRBV5-1|TRBD1|TRBJ2-7|.
TGCGCCAGCAGCGCTGGACAGGGGGTCTACGAGCAGTACTTC
CASSAGQGVYEQYF
>TRBV6-6|.|TRBJ1-1|.
TGTGCCGCTGCACGATCGGTTGAAGCTTTCTTT
CAAARSVEAFF
>TRBV5-6|TRBD1|TRBJ2-5|.
TGTGCCAGCAGCTGGGGGACAGCGCTCCAAGAGACCCAGTACTTC
CASSWGTALQETQYF
>TRBV7-2|TRBD1|TRBJ2-7|once
TGTGCCAGCAGCTTAGCGCTGGGACAGGGACGCGAGCAGTACTTC
CASSLALGQGREQYF
>TRBV10-3|TRBD2|TRBJ2-2|.
TGTGCCATCAGTGAGTCCCGGACTAGCTCTGTAACCGGGGAGCTGTTTTTT
CAISESRTSSVTGELFF
>TRBV19|.|TRBJ2-3|.
TGTGCCAGTAGTGTAGCAGGGAATACGCAGTATTTT
CASSVAGNTQYF
>TRBV5-5|TRBD1|TRBJ2-5|.
TGTGCCAGCAGGACAAACCGGGACAGTCCGAGGACCCAGTACTTC
CASRTNRDSPRTQYF
>TRBV15|TRBD1|TRBJ1-4|.
TGTGCCACCAGCAGAGATAGGACAGGGGGTAATGAAAAACTGTTTTTT
CATSRDRTGGNEKLFF
>TRBV9|.|TRBJ2-7|.
TGTGCCAGCACCACAGGAGGGACCTCGGACGAGCAGTACTTC
CASTTGGTSDEQYF
>TRBV28|TRBD2|TRBJ2-2|once
TGTGCCAGCACATCCGGGACTAGCGGGAGAAACAACACCGGGGAGCTGTTTTTT
CASTSGTSGRNNTGELFF
>TRBV25-1|TRBD1|TRBJ2-5|few
TGTGCCAGCAGTGGCCGGGACAGGGTCAGGGTATTTGAGACCCAGTACTTC
CASSGRDRVRVFETQYF
>TRBV2|.|TRBJ1-2|few
TGTGCCAGCAGCCTACAGGGTATTAACTATGGCTACACCTTC
CASSLQGINYGYTF
>TRBV2|.|TRBJ2-2|.
TGTGCCAGGTCAGAAAAGGGGCTCCGCATGGGGAACACCGGGGAGCTGTTTTTT
CARSEKGLRMGNTGELFF